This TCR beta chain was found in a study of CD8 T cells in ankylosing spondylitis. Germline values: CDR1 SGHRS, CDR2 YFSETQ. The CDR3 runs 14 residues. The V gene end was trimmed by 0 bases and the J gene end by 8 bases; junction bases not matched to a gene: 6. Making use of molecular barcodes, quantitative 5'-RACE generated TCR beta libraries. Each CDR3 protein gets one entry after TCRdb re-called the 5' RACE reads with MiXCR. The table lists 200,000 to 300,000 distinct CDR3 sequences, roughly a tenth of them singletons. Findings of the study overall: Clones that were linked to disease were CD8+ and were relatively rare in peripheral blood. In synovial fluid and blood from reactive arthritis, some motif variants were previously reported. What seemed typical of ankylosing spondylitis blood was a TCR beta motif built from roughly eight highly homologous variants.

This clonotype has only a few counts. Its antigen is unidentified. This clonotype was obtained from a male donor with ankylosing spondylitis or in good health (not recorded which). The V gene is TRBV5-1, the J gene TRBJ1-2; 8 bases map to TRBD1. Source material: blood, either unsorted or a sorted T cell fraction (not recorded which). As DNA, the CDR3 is TGCGCCAGCAGCTTGGCCGACAGGGGATCCGGCTACACCTTC. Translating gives CASSLADRGSGYTF.